A single sample gave rise to the 20 T cell receptor beta chains below, sequenced in a study of T cell changes during pregnancy in multiple sclerosis. The protocol was immunoSEQ multiplex PCR, while the TCRdb copy is restricted to in-frame clones and leaves out a portion. Altogether about 58,000 clones are present, about 90% being singletons, with the ten largest covering about 0.5%. The source material was CD4+ T cells from peripheral blood mononuclear cells, sampled after pregnancy. These TCRs come from a female donor in good health, enrolled as a control in a pregnancy study.

The rearrangement joins TRBV9 to TRBJ1-5; no reliable D call. V was clipped by 0 bases and J by 7 bases, with 8 bases between them. This CDR3 has 13 residues. From germline, CDR1 is SGDLS and CDR2 YYNGEE. The CDR3 DNA follows: TGTGCCAGCAGCGTAGGTATGAGCCAGCCCCAGCATTTT. This sequence encodes CASSVGMSQPQHF. The complete variable domain, with remaining parts taken from reference TRBV9 and TRBJ1-5, reads DSGVTQTPKHLITATGQRVTLRCSPRSGDLSVYWYQQSLDQGLQFLIQYYNGEERAKGNILERFSAQQFPDLHSELNLSSLELGDSALYFCASSVGMSQPQHFGDGTRLSIL.

The chain links TRBV7-3 to TRBJ1-1; D might be TRBD1 (6 bases). V dropped 2 bases and J dropped 2 bases, with 12 bases sitting between them. The germline CDR1 and CDR2 sequences are SGHTA and FQGTGA. This CDR3 has 15 amino acids. The CDR3 DNA reads as TGTGCCAGCAGCTTAGATCCAGGGGTAAACACTGAAGCTTTCTTT. The encoded protein is CASSLDPGVNTEAFF. The variable domain in full, with the rest retrieved from reference TRBV7-3 and TRBJ1-1, is GAGVSQTPSNKVTEKGKYVELRCDPISGHTALYWYRQSLGQGPEFLIYFQGTGAADDSGLPNDRFFAVRPEGSVSTLKIQRTERGDSAVYLCASSLDPGVNTEAFFGQGTRLTVV.

This sequence joins TRBV18 and TRBJ1-3; 9 nucleotides match TRBD1. The CDR3 is made up of 15 amino acids. Germline CDR1 is KGHSH and CDR2 is LQKENI. Trimming removed 6 bases from V and 4 bases from J; junction bases left unmatched: 7. The CDR3 sequence: CASSPGQGSGNTIYF. The CDR3 nucleotides are TGTGCCAGCTCCCCGGGACAGGGATCCGGAAACACCATATATTTT. The full variable domain, its missing parts supplied by reference TRBV18 and TRBJ1-3, is NAGVMQNPRHLVRRRGQEARLRCSPMKGHSHVYWYRQLPEEGLKFMVYLQKENIIDESGMPKERFSAEFPKEGPSILRIQQVVRGDSAAYFCASSPGQGSGNTIYFGEGSWLTVV.

The count of this clone is one. The J gene is TRBJ2-7, the V gene TRBV4-3; TRBD2 agrees at 11 bases. The germline V gene has CDR1 LGHNA and CDR2 YSLEER. This CDR3 has 17 residues. V shed 3 bases and J 1 base; nucleotides not matched to a gene: 8. The CDR3 bases are TGCGCCAGCAGCCAGGACGTCCGGACTAGCGGGTCCTACGAGCAGTACTTC. Translated, it gives CASSQDVRTSGSYEQYF.

This chain uses TRBV19 with TRBJ2-1; 8 nucleotides match TRBD1. The ends lost 1 base at V and 7 bases at J; junction bases unmatched: 3. This CDR3 is built from 14 residues. Germline lookup yields CDR1 LNHDA and CDR2 SQIVND (reference sequence). This CDR3 is CASSIARGQNEQFF. CDR3 nucleotides: TGTGCCAGTAGTATAGCCAGGGGGCAGAATGAGCAGTTCTTC.

The chain combines TRBV11-3 with TRBJ1-1, with 7 bases aligning to TRBD1. The length of the CDR3 is 15 residues. Germline CDR1 is SGHNT and CDR2 is YENEEA. The junction had 4 bases not matched to a gene; V was cut back by 3 bases and J by 0 bases. CDR3 sequence reads: CASSLRDRMNTEAFF. CDR3 nucleotides: TGTGCCAGCAGCTTGAGGGACAGAATGAACACTGAAGCTTTCTTT. The full variable domain, its missing parts supplied by reference TRBV11-3 and TRBJ1-1, is EAGVVQSPRYKIIEKKQPVAFWCNPISGHNTLYWYLQNLGQGPELLIRYENEEAVDDSQLPKDRFSAERLKGVDSTLKIQPAELGDSAVYLCASSLRDRMNTEAFFGQGTRLTVV.

This chain links TRBV7-9 with TRBJ1-2, with a weak D call TRBD1 (6 bases). This CDR3 is 13 amino acids long. V lost 5 bases and J 4 bases, leaving 11 bases between the germline ends. Germline V gives CDR1 SEHNR, CDR2 FQNEAQ (reference sequence). CDR3: CASSRQASYGYTF. In DNA, the CDR3 is TGTGCCAGCAGCCGACAGGCCTCCTATGGCTACACCTTC.

The CDR3 DNA reads TGTGCCAGCAGCGCTACAGTCAACTCTGGAAACACCATATATTTT. Its translation: CASSATVNSGNTIYF. This sequence joins TRBV9 and TRBJ1-3; D unresolved. Trimming removed 3 bases at V and 0 bases at J, with 10 bases between. Germline V gene lookup returns CDR1 SGDLS and CDR2 YYNGEE. This CDR3 is built from 15 residues.

V usage is TRBV7-2 and J usage is TRBJ1-5; weak D call: TRBD1 (5 bases). CDR1 is SGHTA, CDR2 FQGNSA, per germline. V was trimmed by 4 bases and J by 3 bases, leaving 10 bases between them. This CDR3 region has 14 residues. CDR3: CASSSTGVNQPQHF. The CDR3 nucleotides are TGTGCCAGCAGCTCAACAGGTGTCAATCAGCCCCAGCATTTT.

V is TRBV7-3 and J is TRBJ2-3; the match to TRBD2 covers 15 bases. CDR1 and CDR2 (germline): SGHTA, FQGTGA. V lost 5 bases and J lost 9; bases outside the gene matches: 6. This CDR3 comprises 15 residues. The CDR3 bases are TGTGCCAGCAGCCCAAGGACTAGCGGGGGGGCCACGCAGTATTTT. Translated: CASSPRTSGGATQYF.

The chain carries TRBV30 and TRBJ1-2, with 9 bases aligning to TRBD1. In germline, CDR1 is GTSNPN, CDR2 SVGIG (reference sequence). The V segment lost 3 bases and the J segment 8 bases; nucleotides outside the gene matches: 10. There are 14 residues in the CDR3. The CDR3 nucleotides read TGTGCCTGGAGGGCCGGGACAGGGACTGGCGGCTACACCTTC. It codes for CAWRAGTGTGGYTF.

This sequence joins TRBV7-8 and TRBJ1-2; D is unclear. CDR1 and CDR2 (germline): SGHVS, FQNEAQ. This CDR3 has 19 amino acids. V gave up 7 bases and J gave up 0 bases, with 27 bases separating them. For the CDR3, the DNA is TGTGCCAGCAACCTTGACCGGATTTTCCAGAGAACAGCTAACTATGGCTACACCTTC. It codes for CASNLDRIFQRTANYGYTF. Full variable domain (rest looked up from reference TRBV7-8 and TRBJ1-2): GAGVSQSPRYKVAKRGQDVALRCDPISGHVSLFWYQQALGQGPEFLTYFQNEAQLDKSGLPSDRFFAERPEGSVSTLKIQRTQQEDSAVYLCASNLDRIFQRTANYGYTFGSGTRLTVV.

This clone was seen only once. The rearrangement joins TRBV15 to TRBJ2-7, with TRBD1 matching 7 bases. CDR3 length: 15 residues. The germline V gene has CDR1 LNHNV and CDR2 YYDKDF (reference sequence). V lost 0 bases and J lost 6; bases outside the gene matches: 8. Written as DNA, the CDR3 is TGTGCCACCAGCAGAGAGTACCAGGGGGTCGGCGAGCAGTACTTC. Its protein is CATSREYQGVGEQYF.

V usage is TRBV25-1 and J usage is TRBJ1-4; the D gene is possibly TRBD1 (6 bases). From germline, CDR1 is MGHDK and CDR2 SYGVNS. The CDR3 consists of 13 residues. Trimming left V 7 bases short and J 5 bases short, with 11 bases between. The CDR3 nucleotides are TGTGCCAGCACTTTCACAGGGAATGAAAAACTGTTTTTT. Translated: CASTFTGNEKLFF.

CDR3 DNA: TGTGCCAGCAGTGAATATAACCGGGGGGGTAGGGAAAAACTGTTTTTT. Translating it yields CASSEYNRGGREKLFF. The chain joins TRBV25-1 to TRBJ1-4, with a tentative D call TRBD1 (5 bases). V was clipped by 0 bases and J by 8 bases, with 16 bases between them. The germline CDR1 and CDR2 sequences are MGHDK and SYGVNS. The CDR3 loop spans 16 amino acids.

The chain joins TRBV7-2 to TRBJ2-5; 10 bases are shared with TRBD2. The J segment lost 2 bases and the V segment lost 5 bases, leaving 11 bases of the junction unmatched. Germline V CDR1 and CDR2: SGHTA, FQGNSA. The CDR3 contains 17 residues. As DNA, the CDR3 is TGTGCCAGCAGCCCACGTCTGGTAGCGGGGGGACAAGAGACCCAGTACTTC. Translated, it gives CASSPRLVAGGQETQYF.

V gene TRBV5-6 combines with J gene TRBJ1-4; 8 bases match TRBD1. The CDR3 contains 15 residues. The germline V gene has CDR1 SGHDT and CDR2 YYEEEE. Trimming took 4 bases from V and 8 from J; bases not matched to a gene: 10. The CDR3 DNA follows: TGTGCCAGCAGCCACCCGTCAGGGGGCACGGAAAAACTGTTTTTT. It encodes CASSHPSGGTEKLFF.

The chain joins TRBV6-1 to TRBJ2-3; TRBD1 agrees at 7 bases. The trim removed 1 base at V and 3 bases at J, leaving 10 bases unmatched. CDR1 MNHNS and CDR2 SASEGT come from the germline V gene. The CDR3 covers 17 residues. CDR3 amino acids: CASSEDVGGPDTDTQYF. CDR3 nucleotides: TGTGCCAGCAGTGAAGATGTAGGGGGCCCAGATACAGATACGCAGTATTTT.

This clone was seen only once. The chain uses TRBV4-1 and TRBJ2-5, with 16 bases that match TRBD2. V dropped 4 bases and J dropped 1; count of bases not matched to a gene: 6. The V gene's germline CDR1 is MGHRA and CDR2 YSYEKL. This CDR3 contains 18 residues. The CDR3 sequence: CASSRLGLAGGTQETQYF. The CDR3 DNA sequence: TGCGCCAGCAGCCGCCTGGGACTAGCGGGGGGGACCCAAGAGACCCAGTACTTC.

V usage is TRBV5-1 and J usage is TRBJ1-1; tentative D call: TRBD1 (5 bases). This CDR3 spans 14 amino acids. Germline-derived CDR1 and CDR2 are SGHRS and YFSETQ. Deletions cut 2 bases from V and 5 bases from J, with 13 bases between. Here the CDR3 DNA reads TGCGCCAGCAGCTTCTCTGGCAGGGAAACTGAAGCTTTCTTT. It yields the protein CASSFSGRETEAFF.